Sequencing of this T cell receptor (beta chain) was carried out in a study of blood T cells in healthy people across ages. Through a sample-barcoded 5' primer and a J-beta primer mix, a second PCR was run for about 7 to 12 cycles. TCRdb reanalysed the 5' RACE reads using MiXCR and keeps one entry per CDR3 protein. The data show approximately 690,000 distinct CDR3 sequences, roughly 53% seen once. The V gene's germline CDR1 is SGHKS and CDR2 YYEKEE (reference sequence). CDR3 length: 15 amino acids. V lost 2 bases, J lost 4 bases, and 15 bases lay in between. This clonotype was seen a handful of times. The V and J genes are TRBV5-5 and TRBJ2-5, with D maybe TRBD2 (5 bases). Input material: blood. The TCR was taken from a man aged 55-75 years in good health. The CDR3 DNA reads as TGTGCCAGCAGCTTCCGGGATGTCGAGGGAGAGACCCAGTACTTC. This encodes CASSFRDVEGETQYF.